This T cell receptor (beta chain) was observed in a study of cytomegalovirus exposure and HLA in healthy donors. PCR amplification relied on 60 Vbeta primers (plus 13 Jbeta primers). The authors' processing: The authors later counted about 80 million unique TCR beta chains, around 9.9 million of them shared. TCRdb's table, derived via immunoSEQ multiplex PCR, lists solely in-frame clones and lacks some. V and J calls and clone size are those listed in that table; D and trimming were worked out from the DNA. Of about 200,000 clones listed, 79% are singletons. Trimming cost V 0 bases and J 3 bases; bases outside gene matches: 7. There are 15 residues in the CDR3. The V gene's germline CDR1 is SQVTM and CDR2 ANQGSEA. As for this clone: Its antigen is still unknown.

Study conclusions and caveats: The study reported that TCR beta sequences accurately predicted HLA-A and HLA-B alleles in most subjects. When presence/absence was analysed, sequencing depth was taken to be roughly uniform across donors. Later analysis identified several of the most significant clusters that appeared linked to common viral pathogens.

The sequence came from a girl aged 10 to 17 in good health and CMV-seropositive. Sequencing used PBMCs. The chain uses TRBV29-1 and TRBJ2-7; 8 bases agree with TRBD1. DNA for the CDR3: TGCAGCGTTGAAGATTGGCAGGGGGCCCACTACGAGCAGTACTTC. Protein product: CSVEDWQGAHYEQYF.